The 30 T cell receptor beta chains given below trace back to one sample, sequenced in a study of neurological immune-mediated disorders. TCRdb used MiXCR to reprocess the 5' RACE reads, holding one entry per CDR3 protein. Seen here are about 48,000 distinct CDR3 sequences, approximately 10% observed once, and the top ten hold around 21%. Sequenced input: PBMCs. The source of these receptors is a woman in her thirties or forties with HTLV-1-associated myelopathy (HAM/TSP).

In its sample, this clonotype was seen many times. This chain joins TRBV5-1 and TRBJ2-1; D is possibly TRBD2 (5 bases). Germline V gene lookup returns CDR1 SGHRS and CDR2 YFSETQ. V was shortened by 1 base and J by 10 bases, with 12 bases between the two germline ends. CDR3 length: 13 residues. The CDR3 DNA reads as TGCGCCAGCAGCTTGACGGGGTATTTGGAGCAGTTCTTC. Its protein is CASSLTGYLEQFF.

This clonotype was observed a single time. V gene TRBV5-1 combines with J gene TRBJ2-3; 7 bases line up with TRBD2. The length of the CDR3 is 15 residues. Germline lookup yields CDR1 SGHRS and CDR2 YFSETQ. V lost 2 bases, J lost 0 bases, and 3 bases stayed unmatched. CDR3 in DNA: TGCGCCAGCAGCTTCGCGGGGGAGAGCACAGATACGCAGTATTTT. It specifies CASSFAGESTDTQYF.

This clonotype showed up many times. The genes are TRBV4-1 and TRBJ1-6, with TRBD1 matching over 8 bases. The germline V gene encodes CDR1 MGHRA and CDR2 YSYEKL. This CDR3 has 15 amino acids. The ends lost 2 bases at V and 9 bases at J; junction bases unmatched: 6. In DNA, the CDR3 is TGCGCCAGCAGCCAAAAGGACAGGGTGGTTTCACCCCTCCACTTT. Amino acids: CASSQKDRVVSPLHF.

This clonotype was counted many times. The rearrangement uses TRBV7-2 and TRBJ2-1; 11 nucleotides align to TRBD2. Germline V CDR1 and CDR2: SGHTA, FQGNSA. Trimming at V came to 5 bases and at J to 3 bases, leaving 9 bases not matched to a gene. There are 17 residues in the CDR3. CDR3 loop: CASSQYPGLADYNEQFF. The CDR3 DNA reads as TGTGCCAGCAGCCAATACCCGGGACTAGCGGACTACAATGAGCAGTTCTTC.

This clonotype was recorded at least ten times. A much larger clonotype is one base distant, so this may be a read error. The chain combines TRBV5-1 with TRBJ2-3; a possible D gene is TRBD2 (6 bases). Germline CDR1 SGHRS, CDR2 YFSETQ. The CDR3 length is 13 residues. DNA for the CDR3: TGCGCCAGCAGTGGAGGGACGGGAGATATGCAGTATTTT. It encodes CASSGGTGDMQYF.

This clonotype was recorded many times. This chain uses TRBV18 with TRBJ2-1; D gene uncertain. CDR3 length: 15 amino acids. Germline V gene lookup returns CDR1 KGHSH and CDR2 LQKENI. V gave up 3 bases and J gave up 9 bases, with 18 bases separating them. In nucleotides, the CDR3 is TGTGCCAGCTCACCTACATCCCCATTACCTATTGAGCAGTTCTTC. Its translation: CASSPTSPLPIEQFF. Drawing the rest from reference TRBV18 and TRBJ2-1, the complete variable domain is NAGVMQNPRHLVRRRGQEARLRCSPMKGHSHVYWYRQLPEEGLKFMVYLQKENIIDESGMPKERFSAEFPKEGPSILRIQQVVRGDSAAYFCASSPTSPLPIEQFFGPGTRLTVL.

This clonotype came up many times. This sequence joins TRBV15 and TRBJ2-6; D call uncertain. Germline CDR1 reads LNHNV; CDR2 reads YYDKDF (reference sequence). This CDR3 region has 13 residues. Trimming cost V 5 bases and J 4 bases, with 6 bases left between them. CDR3 region: CATSPGGANVLTF. In DNA form, the CDR3 reads TGTGCCACCAGCCCCGGCGGGGCCAACGTCCTGACTTTC.

With respect to this clonotype: A read error may explain this, as a much larger clone is one base away. V and J are TRBV7-2 and TRBJ2-3; 15 bases match TRBD2. The V segment lost 2 bases and the J segment 1 base; nucleotides outside the gene matches: 7. CDR3 length: 19 amino acids. CDR1 is SGHTA and CDR2 is FQGNSA in the germline V gene. This chain's CDR3 is CASSLTWTSGGARTDTQYF. CDR3 nucleotides: TGTGCCAGCAGCTTAACCTGGACTAGCGGGGGGGCCCGCACAGATACGCAGTATTTT.

This clonotype was observed many times. The chain couples TRBV2 to TRBJ2-3; the D gene is possibly TRBD2 (6 bases). The CDR3 contains 11 residues. Germline V CDR1 and CDR2: SNHLY, FYNNEI. V lost 11 bases, J lost 1 base, and 7 bases lay in between. This CDR3 is CAGGGTDTQYF. As DNA, the CDR3 is TGTGCCGGCGGGGGCACAGATACGCAGTATTTT.

This clonotype has a count of ten or more. The V call is TRBV4-1, the J call TRBJ2-1, with TRBD2 as a possible D gene (6 bases). V was shortened by 0 bases and J by 5 bases, with 11 bases between the two germline ends. Germline lookup yields CDR1 MGHRA and CDR2 YSYEKL. The CDR3 contains 15 residues. CDR3 sequence (DNA): TGCGCCAGCAGCCAAGAAACTAGCCTACACAATGAGCAGTTCTTC. It is translated as CASSQETSLHNEQFF.

This clonotype was counted at least ten times. The V and J genes are TRBV10-3 and TRBJ1-1; maybe TRBD1 (5 bases). The germline V and J ends were trimmed by 0 bases and 13 bases, with 21 bases remaining between them. Germline-derived CDR1 and CDR2 are ENHRY and SYGVKD. This CDR3 spans 15 amino acids. In DNA form, the CDR3 reads TGTGCCATCAGTGAGTCAATAGAGTCCTACAGGAGTGTTTTCTTT. Translating it yields CAISESIESYRSVFF.

This clonotype appeared a few times. V gene TRBV6-6 combines with J gene TRBJ1-2, with 9 bases matching TRBD1. CDR1 is MNHNY and CDR2 is SVGAGI in the germline V gene (reference sequence). J was trimmed by 6 bases and V by 5 bases; bases with no gene match: 10. This CDR3 is built from 15 residues. In nucleotides, the CDR3 is TGTGCCAGCAGTCCAGCCGGGACAGGGAATAATGGCTACACCTTC. Protein: CASSPAGTGNNGYTF.

This clonotype has at least ten counts. This chain connects TRBV27 to TRBJ2-7; 7 bases are a match to TRBD2. The V gene's germline CDR1 is MNHEY and CDR2 SMNVEV (reference sequence). CDR3 length equals 15 residues. Trimming took 5 bases from V and 1 from J; bases not matched to a gene: 8. CDR3 DNA sequence: TGTGCCAGCAGTCAGCGAGCGGGGAGATCCTACGAGCAGTACTTC. Its translation: CASSQRAGRSYEQYF.

The rearrangement joins TRBV9 to TRBJ2-3; 9 bases are a match to TRBD2. CDR1 and CDR2 from the germline V gene are SGDLS and YYNGEE. The V and J ends lost 5 bases and 2 bases, in that order; junction bases with no gene match: 6. This CDR3 has 15 residues. This chain's CDR3 is CASRATGLATDTQYF. The DNA of the CDR3 is TGTGCCAGCAGGGCAACGGGACTAGCCACAGATACGCAGTATTTT.

There are many counts of this clonotype. This chain links TRBV10-2 with TRBJ1-1; D call uncertain. Per the germline V gene, CDR1 is WSHSY and CDR2 is SAAADI. The V and J ends lost 4 bases and 3 bases respectively, with 9 bases between them. The CDR3 has 13 amino acids. The CDR3 nucleotides read TGCGCCAGCAGTGTTTTCATGGACACTGAAGCTTTCTTT. Amino acids: CASSVFMDTEAFF.

This clonotype came up many times. This sequence joins TRBV30 and TRBJ2-7; D remains unclear. V lost 5 bases and J 5 bases, leaving 10 bases between the germline ends. CDR1 and CDR2 from the germline V gene are GTSNPN and SVGIG (reference sequence). The CDR3 is made up of 11 amino acids. CDR3 sequence (DNA): TGTGCCTGGCAGGATTTCCACGAGCAGTACTTC. This codes for CAWQDFHEQYF.

This clonotype showed up many times. V and J are TRBV12-3 or TRBV12-4 and TRBJ2-5, with a tentative D call TRBD2 (6 bases). The CDR3 has 15 residues. Trimming removed 5 bases at V and 5 bases at J, with 18 bases between. DNA for the CDR3: TGTGCCAGCAGTCCCAACTTGGCGGGGAGGGAGACCCAGTACTTC. Translation: CASSPNLAGRETQYF.

In its sample, this clonotype was seen many times. CDR3 protein: CASSPEGSGGATDTQYF. CDR3 bases: TGCGCCAGCAGCCCTGAGGGTAGCGGGGGGGCCACAGATACGCAGTATTTT. V and J are TRBV5-1 and TRBJ2-3, with TRBD2 matching 11 bases. The CDR3 runs 17 residues. J was trimmed by 2 bases and V by 4 bases; bases with no gene match: 9. Germline CDR1 is SGHRS and CDR2 is YFSETQ.

The table lists this clonotype with many counts. The V call is TRBV24-1, the J call TRBJ1-2; D remains unclear. V lost 5 bases and J 6 bases, leaving 12 bases between the germline ends. This CDR3 has 13 amino acids. The germline CDR1 and CDR2 sequences are KGHDR and SFDVKD. The CDR3 loop reads CATSGIYGNGYTF. The CDR3 DNA follows: TGTGCCACCAGTGGGATTTACGGAAATGGCTACACCTTC.

This clonotype came up many times. The V gene is TRBV20-1, the J gene TRBJ2-1; no clear D gene. Trimming took 5 bases from V and 5 from J, leaving 10 bases between them. The CDR3 length is 12 residues. Germline CDR1 reads DFQATT; CDR2 reads SNEGSKA (reference sequence). The CDR3 DNA is TGCAGTGCTTCGGGCACAAACAATGAGCAGTTCTTC. It encodes CSASGTNNEQFF.

This clonotype was counted at least ten times. CDR3 bases: TGCGCCAGCAGCCTCCGACAGCCCACAGATACGCAGTATTTT. Protein product: CASSLRQPTDTQYF. The chain recombines TRBV5-1 with TRBJ2-3, with a tentative D call TRBD1 (5 bases). The germline V gene has CDR1 SGHRS and CDR2 YFSETQ. Trimming removed 4 bases at V and 2 bases at J, with 11 bases between. The CDR3 totals 14 residues.

This clonotype has at least ten counts. V usage is TRBV4-1 and J usage is TRBJ1-2; a possible D gene is TRBD1 (6 bases). The V end was cut by 1 base, the J end by 7 bases, with 16 bases between. This CDR3 spans 15 amino acids. Germline values: CDR1 MGHRA, CDR2 YSYEKL. CDR3 amino acids: CASSQVKDSLRGYTF. The CDR3 coding sequence is TGCGCCAGCAGCCAAGTAAAGGACAGTTTGCGTGGCTACACCTTC.

V and J are TRBV5-5 and TRBJ2-1, with D perhaps being TRBD1 or TRBD2 (6 bases each). The V end was cut by 0 bases, the J end by 0 bases, with 10 bases between. Germline CDR1 reads SGHKS; CDR2 reads YYEKEE (reference sequence). CDR3 length equals 16 residues. Written as DNA, the CDR3 is TGTGCCAGCAGCTTGGCCGGGGGCTCCTCCTACAATGAGCAGTTCTTC. Residues: CASSLAGGSSYNEQFF.

This clonotype was counted at least ten times. The chain is built from TRBV18 and TRBJ2-1; D is possibly TRBD2 (5 bases). The CDR3 totals 14 residues. Germline V gives CDR1 KGHSH, CDR2 LQKENI. V lost 7 bases to trimming and J lost 6 bases, with 16 bases between them. The CDR3 protein is CASFKTRGGNEQFF. The CDR3 DNA reads as TGTGCCAGCTTCAAAACTCGAGGAGGCAATGAGCAGTTCTTC.

This clonotype was observed at least ten times. The J gene is TRBJ2-2, the V gene TRBV6-2 or TRBV6-3; perhaps TRBD1 as D (6 bases). Trimming took off 2 bases at V and 7 bases at J, with 8 bases between the two ends. Germline assignment: CDR1 MNHEY and CDR2 SVGEGT. The CDR3 covers 13 residues. Here the CDR3 DNA reads TGTGCCAGCAGTTACAGGGGGATCGGGGAGCTGTTTTTT. It codes for CASSYRGIGELFF.

This clonotype was recorded at least ten times. The chain links TRBV5-1 to TRBJ1-2; D is unresolved. The CDR3 is made up of 14 amino acids. V lost 4 bases, J lost 6 bases, and 16 bases lay in between. CDR1 SGHRS and CDR2 YFSETQ come from the germline V gene. Here the CDR3 DNA reads TGCGCCAGCAGCGACGCGACTGGTGGTCATGGCTACACCTTC. Translation gives CASSDATGGHGYTF.

This clonotype was found many times. The V call is TRBV27, the J call TRBJ2-1; possibly TRBD1 for D (6 bases). The CDR3 has 13 residues. The V gene lost 5 bases and the J gene lost 5 bases, with 10 bases spanning the gap. Germline CDR1 reads MNHEY; CDR2 reads SMNVEV (reference sequence). CDR3 nucleotides: TGTGCCAGCAGTCTCGGACAGAACAATGAGCAGTTCTTC. This sequence encodes CASSLGQNNEQFF.

The table lists this clonotype with many counts. This chain links TRBV2 with TRBJ1-2; possible D gene TRBD1, 5 bases. CDR3 length: 13 residues. The germline V gene encodes CDR1 SNHLY and CDR2 FYNNEI. The V end was cut by 2 bases, the J end by 8 bases, with 12 bases between. The DNA of the CDR3 is TGTGCCAGCAGTGAACAGGGCGAGGAAGGCTACACCTTC. Protein product: CASSEQGEEGYTF. Using reference TRBV2 and TRBJ1-2 for the parts outside the CDR3, the full variable domain is EPEVTQTPSHQVTQMGQEVILRCVPISNHLYFYWYRQILGQKVEFLVSFYNNEISEKSEIFDDQFSVERPDGSNFTLKIRSTKLEDSAMYFCASSEQGEEGYTFGSGTRLTVV.

This clonotype occurred many times. The chain links TRBV4-3 to TRBJ1-2, with a possible D match to TRBD1 (6 bases). There are 16 residues in the CDR3. Germline loops: CDR1 LGHNA, CDR2 YSLEER. Trimming cost V 5 bases and J 4 bases, with 20 bases left between them. CDR3 loop: CASSEGVGRDVYGYTF. CDR3 coding DNA: TGCGCCAGCAGCGAGGGGGTGGGACGGGATGTCTATGGCTACACCTTC.

This clonotype was seen at least ten times. The chain employs TRBV6-2 or TRBV6-3 and TRBJ2-3; 11 bases map to TRBD1. Per the germline V gene, CDR1 is MNHEY and CDR2 is SVGEGT. The CDR3 extends over 15 amino acids. Trimming removed 4 bases from V and 6 bases from J; junction bases left unmatched: 6. For the CDR3, the DNA is TGTGCCAGCAGTTGGACAGGGGGCCCGTTCGATACGCAGTATTTT. Protein product: CASSWTGGPFDTQYF.